The following is a T cell receptor (beta chain) sequence with its context. Its antigen is currently unknown. The time point was: patch test 2, 6 weeks after DPC sensitization. Treatment: therapeutic diphenylcyclopropenone sensitization with weekly scalp DPC. The data stem from a study of human T cells and chemical hapten exposure. Across the study: Weekly scalp doses of diphenylcyclopropenone were given to patients during the roughly 26-week study.

The study, taken as a whole, reports: Alopecia was present in the donors, so their immune response may differ from healthy people's.

Authors' analysis steps: A per-sample median of approximately 100,000 TCRs was observed, with a range of roughly 20,000 to 690,600. TCRdb re-analysed the RACE reads in MiXCR, keeping a single row per CDR3 protein. These V and J calls originate from TCRdb's pipeline instead of the authors' own analysis. Found here are under 450,000 distinct CDR3 sequences, around 6% of them singletons; the top ten hold around 5.8%. Germline V lookup: CDR1 KGHSH, CDR2 LQKENI. The CDR3 runs to 13 residues. V lost 5 bases, J lost 8 bases, and 15 bases lay in between. Material: whole blood, obtained in connection with sensitization to the hapten diphenylcyclopropenone (DPC). The rearrangement links TRBV18 to TRBJ1-1; D unresolved. The receptor's source is a woman aged 18-30 years with alopecia areata. Some clones in this sample may be carry-over from other donors' samples. The CDR3 protein is CASSTPEKPEAFF. The DNA for the CDR3 is TGTGCCAGCTCAACCCCCGAGAAACCGGAAGCTTTCTTT.